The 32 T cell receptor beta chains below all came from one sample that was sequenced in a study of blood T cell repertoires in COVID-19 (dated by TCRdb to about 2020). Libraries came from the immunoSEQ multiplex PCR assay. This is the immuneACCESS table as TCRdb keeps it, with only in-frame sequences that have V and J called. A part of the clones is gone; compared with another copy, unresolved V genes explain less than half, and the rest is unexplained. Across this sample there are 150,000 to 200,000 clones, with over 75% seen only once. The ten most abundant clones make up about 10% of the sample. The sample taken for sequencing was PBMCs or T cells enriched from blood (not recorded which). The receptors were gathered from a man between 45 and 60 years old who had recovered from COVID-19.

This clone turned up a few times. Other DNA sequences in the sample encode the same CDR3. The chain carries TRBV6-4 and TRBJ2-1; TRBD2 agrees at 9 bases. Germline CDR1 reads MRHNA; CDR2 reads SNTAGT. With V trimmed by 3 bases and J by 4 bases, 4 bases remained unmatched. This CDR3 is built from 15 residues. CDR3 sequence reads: CASSDSAGGYNEQFF. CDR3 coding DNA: TGTGCCAGCAGTGATAGTGCGGGGGGGTACAATGAGCAGTTCTTC.

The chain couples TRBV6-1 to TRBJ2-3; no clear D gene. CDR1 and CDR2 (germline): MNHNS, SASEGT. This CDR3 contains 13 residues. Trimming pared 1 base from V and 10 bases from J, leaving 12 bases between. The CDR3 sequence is CASSEDQVRAQYF. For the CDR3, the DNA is TGTGCCAGCAGTGAAGATCAGGTCCGAGCGCAGTATTTT.

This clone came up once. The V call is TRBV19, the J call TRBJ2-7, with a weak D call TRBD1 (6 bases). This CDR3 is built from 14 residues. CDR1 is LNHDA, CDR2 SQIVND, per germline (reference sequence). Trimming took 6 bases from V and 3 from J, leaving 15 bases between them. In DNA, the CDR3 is TGTGCCAGTAGCGCTAGTACACAGGGCTACGAGCAGTACTTC. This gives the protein CASSASTQGYEQYF.

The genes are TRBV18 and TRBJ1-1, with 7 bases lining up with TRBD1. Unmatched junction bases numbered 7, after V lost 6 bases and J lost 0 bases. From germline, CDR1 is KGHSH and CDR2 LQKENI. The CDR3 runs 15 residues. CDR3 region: CASSRGTAMNTEAFF. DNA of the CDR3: TGTGCCAGCTCTCGAGGGACAGCGATGAACACTGAAGCTTTCTTT. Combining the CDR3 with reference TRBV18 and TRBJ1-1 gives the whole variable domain NAGVMQNPRHLVRRRGQEARLRCSPMKGHSHVYWYRQLPEEGLKFMVYLQKENIIDESGMPKERFSAEFPKEGPSILRIQQVVRGDSAAYFCASSRGTAMNTEAFFGQGTRLTVV.

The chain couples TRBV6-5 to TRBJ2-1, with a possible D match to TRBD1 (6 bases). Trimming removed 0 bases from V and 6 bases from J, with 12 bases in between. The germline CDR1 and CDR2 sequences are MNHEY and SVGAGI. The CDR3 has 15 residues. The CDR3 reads CASSYSLGQSNEQFF. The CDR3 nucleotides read TGTGCCAGCAGTTACTCGCTGGGACAAAGCAATGAGCAGTTCTTC.

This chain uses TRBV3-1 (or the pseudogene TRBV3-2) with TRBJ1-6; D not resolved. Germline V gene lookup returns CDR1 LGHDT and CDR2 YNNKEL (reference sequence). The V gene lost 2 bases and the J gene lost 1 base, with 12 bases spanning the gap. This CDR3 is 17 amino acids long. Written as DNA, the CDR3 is TGTGCCAGCAGCCAATATTTAGTACGATCCTATAATTCACCCCTCCACTTT. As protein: CASSQYLVRSYNSPLHF.

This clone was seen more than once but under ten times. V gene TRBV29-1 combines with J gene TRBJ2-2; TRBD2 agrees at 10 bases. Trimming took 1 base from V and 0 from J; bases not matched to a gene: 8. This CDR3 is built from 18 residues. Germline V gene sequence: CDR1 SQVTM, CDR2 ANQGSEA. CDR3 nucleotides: TGCAGCGTTGAAGTCGCTCTAGCGGGGGTCCCGAACACCGGGGAGCTGTTTTTT. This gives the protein CSVEVALAGVPNTGELFF.

CDR3 DNA sequence: TGTGCCAGCAGCGGACAGGGAAGCTATGGCTACACCTTC. As protein: CASSGQGSYGYTF. The V and J genes are TRBV28 and TRBJ1-2, with 8 bases aligning to TRBD1. Germline CDR1 MDHEN, CDR2 SYDVKM. Unmatched junction bases numbered 4, after V lost 6 bases and J lost 4 bases. The CDR3 is made up of 13 amino acids.

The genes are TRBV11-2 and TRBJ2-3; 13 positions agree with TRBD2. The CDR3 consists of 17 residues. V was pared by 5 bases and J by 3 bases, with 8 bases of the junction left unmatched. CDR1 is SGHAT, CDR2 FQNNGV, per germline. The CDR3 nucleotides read TGTGCCAGCAGCCCAGGACTAGCGGGGGAAGGGACAGATACGCAGTATTTT. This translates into CASSPGLAGEGTDTQYF.

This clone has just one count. CDR3 DNA: TGTGCCACCCACTCACAGACAGGTCCGAACGAGCAGTACTTC. This translates into CATHSQTGPNEQYF. The genes are TRBV10-3 and TRBJ2-7, with D possibly being TRBD1 (6 bases). There are 14 residues in the CDR3. V dropped 10 bases and J dropped 5 bases, with 21 bases sitting between them. The germline CDR1 and CDR2 sequences are ENHRY and SYGVKD.

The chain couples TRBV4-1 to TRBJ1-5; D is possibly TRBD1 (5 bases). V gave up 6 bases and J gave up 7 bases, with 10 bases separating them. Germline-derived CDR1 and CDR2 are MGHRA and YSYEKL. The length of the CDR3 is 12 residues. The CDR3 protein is CASSSGRQPQHF. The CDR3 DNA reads TGCGCCAGCAGTTCAGGGCGGCAGCCCCAGCATTTT.

The CDR3 here is CASSIGGGHYEQYF. Here the CDR3 DNA reads TGTGCCAGTAGTATAGGCGGGGGTCATTACGAGCAGTACTTC. The rearrangement uses TRBV19 and TRBJ2-7; 7 bases are a match to TRBD2. Trimming took 1 base from V and 4 from J; bases not matched to a gene: 4. CDR3 length: 14 residues. In germline, CDR1 is LNHDA, CDR2 SQIVND (reference sequence).

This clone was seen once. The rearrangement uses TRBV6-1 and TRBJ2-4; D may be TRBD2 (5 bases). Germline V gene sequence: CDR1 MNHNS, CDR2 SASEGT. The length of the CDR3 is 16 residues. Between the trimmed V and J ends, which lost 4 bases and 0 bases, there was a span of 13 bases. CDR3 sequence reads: CASSGVWAGAKNIQYF. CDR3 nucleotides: TGTGCCAGCAGTGGGGTCTGGGCGGGAGCCAAAAACATTCAGTACTTC.

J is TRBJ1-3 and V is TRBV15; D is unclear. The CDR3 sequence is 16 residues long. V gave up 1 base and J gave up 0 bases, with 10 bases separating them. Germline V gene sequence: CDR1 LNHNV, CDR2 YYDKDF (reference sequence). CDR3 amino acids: CATSRGSFSSGNTIYF. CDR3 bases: TGTGCCACCAGCAGAGGTAGCTTCAGCTCTGGAAACACCATATATTTT.

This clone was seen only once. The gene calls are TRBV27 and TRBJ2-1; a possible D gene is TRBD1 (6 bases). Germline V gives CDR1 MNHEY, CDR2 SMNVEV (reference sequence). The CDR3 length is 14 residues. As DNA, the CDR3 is TGTGCTACTTCAACAGGGAGCTCCTACAATGAGCAGTTCTTC. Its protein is CATSTGSSYNEQFF.

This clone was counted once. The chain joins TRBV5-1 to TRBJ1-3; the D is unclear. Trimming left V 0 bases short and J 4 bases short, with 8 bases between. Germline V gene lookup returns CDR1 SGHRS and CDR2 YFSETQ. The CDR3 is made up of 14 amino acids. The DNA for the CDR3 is TGCGCCAGCAGCTTGGAAGCCGCAGGAAACACCATATATTTT. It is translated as CASSLEAAGNTIYF. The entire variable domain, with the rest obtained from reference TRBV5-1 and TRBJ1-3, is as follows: KAGVTQTPRYLIKTRGQQVTLSCSPISGHRSVSWYQQTPGQGLQFLFEYFSETQRNKGNFPGRFSGRQFSNSRSEMNVSTLELGDSALYLCASSLEAAGNTIYFGEGSWLTVV.

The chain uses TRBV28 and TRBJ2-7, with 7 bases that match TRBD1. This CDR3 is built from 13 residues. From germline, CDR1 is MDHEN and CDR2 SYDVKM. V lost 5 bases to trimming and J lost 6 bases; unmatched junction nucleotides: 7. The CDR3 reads CASSATGVIEQYF. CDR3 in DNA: TGTGCCAGCAGTGCCACAGGGGTTATCGAGCAGTACTTC.

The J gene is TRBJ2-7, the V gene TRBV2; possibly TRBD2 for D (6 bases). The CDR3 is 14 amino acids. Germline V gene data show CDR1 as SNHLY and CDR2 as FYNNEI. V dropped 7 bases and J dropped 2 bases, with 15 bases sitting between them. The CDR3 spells CASNPSGRPYEQYF. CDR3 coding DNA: TGTGCCAGCAACCCAAGTGGGAGGCCCTACGAGCAGTACTTC.

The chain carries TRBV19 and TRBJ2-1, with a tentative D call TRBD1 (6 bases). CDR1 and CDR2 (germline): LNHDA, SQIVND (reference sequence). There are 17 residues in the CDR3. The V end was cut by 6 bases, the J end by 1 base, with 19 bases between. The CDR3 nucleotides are TGTGCCAGTAGCCCCTTGGGGGCCGCCGATTCCTACAATGAGCAGTTCTTC. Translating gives CASSPLGAADSYNEQFF.

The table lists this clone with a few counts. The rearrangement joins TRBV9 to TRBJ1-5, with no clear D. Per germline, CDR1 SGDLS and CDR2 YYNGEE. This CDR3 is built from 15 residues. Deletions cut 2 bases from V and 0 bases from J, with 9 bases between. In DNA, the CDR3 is TGTGCCAGCAGCGTGTCAGGCTATAGCAATCAGCCCCAGCATTTT. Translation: CASSVSGYSNQPQHF.

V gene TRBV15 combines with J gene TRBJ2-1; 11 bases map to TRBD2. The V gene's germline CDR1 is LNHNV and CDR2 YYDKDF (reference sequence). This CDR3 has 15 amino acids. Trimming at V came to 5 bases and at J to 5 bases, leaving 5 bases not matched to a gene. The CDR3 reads CATSPTSGGNNEQFF. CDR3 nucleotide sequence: TGTGCCACCAGCCCCACTAGCGGGGGAAACAATGAGCAGTTCTTC.

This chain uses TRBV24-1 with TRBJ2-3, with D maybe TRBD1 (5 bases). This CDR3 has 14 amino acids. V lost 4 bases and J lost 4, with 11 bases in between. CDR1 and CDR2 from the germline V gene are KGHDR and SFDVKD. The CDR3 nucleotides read TGTGCCACCAGTGAAGAAGGGGCGTCAGATACGCAGTATTTT. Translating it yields CATSEEGASDTQYF.

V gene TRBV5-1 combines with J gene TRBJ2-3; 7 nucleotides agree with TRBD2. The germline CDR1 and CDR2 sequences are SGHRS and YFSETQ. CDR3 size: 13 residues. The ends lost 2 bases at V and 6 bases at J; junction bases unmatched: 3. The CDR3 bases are TGCGCCAGCAGCTTTACTAGCGAGGATACGCAGTATTTT. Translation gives CASSFTSEDTQYF. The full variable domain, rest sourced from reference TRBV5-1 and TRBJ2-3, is KAGVTQTPRYLIKTRGQQVTLSCSPISGHRSVSWYQQTPGQGLQFLFEYFSETQRNKGNFPGRFSGRQFSNSRSEMNVSTLELGDSALYLCASSFTSEDTQYFGPGTRLTVL.

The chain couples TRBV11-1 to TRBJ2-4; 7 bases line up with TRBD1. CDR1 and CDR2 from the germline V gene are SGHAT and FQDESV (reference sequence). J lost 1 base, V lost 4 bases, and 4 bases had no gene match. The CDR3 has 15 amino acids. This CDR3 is CASSYLQGAKNIQYF. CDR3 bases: TGTGCCAGCAGCTACCTACAGGGGGCCAAAAACATTCAGTACTTC. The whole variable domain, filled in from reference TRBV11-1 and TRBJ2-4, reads EAEVAQSPRYKITEKSQAVAFWCDPISGHATLYWYRQILGQGPELLVQFQDESVVDDSQLPKDRFSAERLKGVDSTLKIQPAELGDSAMYLCASSYLQGAKNIQYFGAGTRLSVL.

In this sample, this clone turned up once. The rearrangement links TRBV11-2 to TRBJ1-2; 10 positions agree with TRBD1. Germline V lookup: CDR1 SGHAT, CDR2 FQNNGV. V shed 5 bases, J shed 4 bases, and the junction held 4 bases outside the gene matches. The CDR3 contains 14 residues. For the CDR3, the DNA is TGTGCCAGCAGCCCCGGGACAGGGGCCTATGGCTACACCTTC. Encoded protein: CASSPGTGAYGYTF.

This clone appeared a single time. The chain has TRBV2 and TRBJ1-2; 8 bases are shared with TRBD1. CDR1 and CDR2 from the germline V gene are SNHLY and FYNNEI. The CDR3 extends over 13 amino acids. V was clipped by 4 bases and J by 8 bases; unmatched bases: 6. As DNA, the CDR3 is TGTGCCAGCAGTGGAACAGGGGGTAGGGGCTACACCTTC. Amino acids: CASSGTGGRGYTF. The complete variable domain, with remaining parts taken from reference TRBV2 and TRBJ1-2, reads EPEVTQTPSHQVTQMGQEVILRCVPISNHLYFYWYRQILGQKVEFLVSFYNNEISEKSEIFDDQFSVERPDGSNFTLKIRSTKLEDSAMYFCASSGTGGRGYTFGSGTRLTVV.

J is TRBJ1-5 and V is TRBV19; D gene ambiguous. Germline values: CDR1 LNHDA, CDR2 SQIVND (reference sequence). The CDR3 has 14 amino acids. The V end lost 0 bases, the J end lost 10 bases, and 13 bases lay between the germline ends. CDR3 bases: TGTGCCAGTAGTATAGACGGGGAAGTTCAACCCCAGCATTTT. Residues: CASSIDGEVQPQHF.

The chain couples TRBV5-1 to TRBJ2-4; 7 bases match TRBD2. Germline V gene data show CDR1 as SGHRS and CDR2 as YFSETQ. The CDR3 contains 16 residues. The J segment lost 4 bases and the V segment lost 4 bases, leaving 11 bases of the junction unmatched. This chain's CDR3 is CASSVHPASGKNIQYF. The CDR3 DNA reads TGCGCCAGCAGCGTCCACCCTGCTAGCGGAAAAAACATTCAGTACTTC.

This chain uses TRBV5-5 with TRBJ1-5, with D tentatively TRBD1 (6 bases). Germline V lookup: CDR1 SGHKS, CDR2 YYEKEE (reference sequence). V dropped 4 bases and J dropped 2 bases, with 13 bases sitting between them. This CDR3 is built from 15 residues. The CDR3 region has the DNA TGTGCCAGCAGCCCCAGGGGAGGGGGCAATCAGCCCCAGCATTTT. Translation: CASSPRGGGNQPQHF.

Here the CDR3 reads CASSLGTGVVGSPLHF. CDR3 in DNA: TGTGCCAGCAGCTTGGGAACAGGGGTAGTGGGTTCACCCCTCCACTTT. The V call is TRBV5-4, the J call TRBJ1-6; 7 bases fit TRBD1. Looked up from germline, CDR1 is SGHNT and CDR2 is YYREEE (reference sequence). Losses at the gene ends were 0 bases for V and 9 bases for J; bases not matched to a gene: 9. This CDR3 comprises 16 residues.

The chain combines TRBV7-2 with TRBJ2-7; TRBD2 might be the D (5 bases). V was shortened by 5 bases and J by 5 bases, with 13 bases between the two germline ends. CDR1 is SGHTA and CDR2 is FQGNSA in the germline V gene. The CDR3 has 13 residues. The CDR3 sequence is CASSRTSFHEQYF. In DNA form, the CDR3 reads TGTGCCAGCAGCCGAACTAGTTTCCACGAGCAGTACTTC.

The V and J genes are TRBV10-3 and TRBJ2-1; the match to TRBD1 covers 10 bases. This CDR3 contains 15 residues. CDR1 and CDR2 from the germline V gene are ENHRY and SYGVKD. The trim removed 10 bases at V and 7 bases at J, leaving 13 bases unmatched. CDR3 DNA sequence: TGTGCCACCGTGGCTCCGGGACAGGGGATAAATGAGCAGTTCTTC. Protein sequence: CATVAPGQGINEQFF.